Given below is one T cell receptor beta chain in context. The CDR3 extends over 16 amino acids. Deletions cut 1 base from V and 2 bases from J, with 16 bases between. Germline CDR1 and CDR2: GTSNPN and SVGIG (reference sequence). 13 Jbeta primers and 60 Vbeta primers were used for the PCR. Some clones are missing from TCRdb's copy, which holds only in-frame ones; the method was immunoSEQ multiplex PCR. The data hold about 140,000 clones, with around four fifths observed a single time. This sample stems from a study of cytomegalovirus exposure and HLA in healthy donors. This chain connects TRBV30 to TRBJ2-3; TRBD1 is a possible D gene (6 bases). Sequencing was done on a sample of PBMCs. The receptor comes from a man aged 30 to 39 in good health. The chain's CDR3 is CAWSAGRGGFTDTQYF. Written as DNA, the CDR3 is TGTGCCTGGAGTGCCGGGCGAGGGGGATTCACAGATACGCAGTATTTT.